This T cell receptor beta chain was recovered during a study of T cell responses to AZD1222 COVID-19 vaccine. Data came from immunoSEQ multiplex PCR; TCRdb stores just in-frame clones and leaves some out. The sample has about 140,000 clones; about 89% are singletons. The CDR3 contains 16 residues. Germline V gives CDR1 MNHEY, CDR2 SMNVEV (reference sequence). V lost 5 bases and J lost 4; bases outside the gene matches: 13. The table lists this clone with a count of one. The chain joins TRBV27 to TRBJ1-2; 7 bases fit TRBD1. Source: peripheral blood, taken 28 days after the second AZD1222 dose. The origin of this receptor is an adult who received the AZD1222 COVID-19 vaccine. The CDR3 coding sequence is TGTGCCAGCAGTCTAATTCCCCACGCAGGGGGCTATGGCTACACCTTC. It is translated as CASSLIPHAGGYGYTF.